This passage covers 26 T cell receptor beta chains from one sample sequenced in a study of blood T cell repertoires in COVID-19. Using immunoSEQ multiplex PCR, the repertoire was profiled, and TCRdb retains in-frame clones only, with some absent. The sample gives more than 200,000 clones, 80% to 90% of which show up once; roughly 11% is in the top ten. Sequenced material: peripheral blood. The receptors stem from a man over 45 with COVID-19, enrolled during active disease.

V gene TRBV11-2 combines with J gene TRBJ2-1, with D possibly being TRBD2 (5 bases). Trimming left V 3 bases short and J 7 bases short, with 10 bases between. Germline V CDR1 and CDR2: SGHAT, FQNNGV. CDR3 size: 13 residues. CDR3 amino acids: CASSFPGMNEQFF. The CDR3 coding sequence is TGTGCCAGCAGCTTCCCGGGGATGAATGAGCAGTTCTTC.

The CDR3 DNA reads as TGTGCCAGCAGCACAATTCTAGCGGGAGAAGGAGATACGCAGTATTTT. Translated: CASSTILAGEGDTQYF. The rearrangement joins TRBV5-6 to TRBJ2-3, with 10 bases lining up with TRBD2. Trimming cost V 4 bases and J 5 bases; bases outside gene matches: 10. Germline values: CDR1 SGHDT, CDR2 YYEEEE. The CDR3 runs 16 residues.

This sequence joins TRBV5-8 and TRBJ2-2; TRBD2 agrees at 12 bases. Per germline, CDR1 SGHTS and CDR2 YDEGEE. The CDR3 has 17 amino acids. After removal of 5 bases from V and 4 bases from J, the junction contained 9 bases not matched to a gene. CDR3 nucleotide sequence: TGTGCCAGCAGTCCGACCCTGACTAGCGGGGGCACCGGGGAGCTGTTTTTT. It codes for CASSPTLTSGGTGELFF. The full variable domain, rest sourced from reference TRBV5-8 and TRBJ2-2, is EAGVTQSPTHLIKTRGQQATLRCSPISGHTSVYWYQQALGLGLQFLLWYDEGEERNRGNFPPRFSGRQFPNYSSELNVNALELEDSALYLCASSPTLTSGGTGELFFGEGSRLTVL.

V usage is TRBV15 and J usage is TRBJ1-4; possible D gene TRBD1, 5 bases. In germline, CDR1 is LNHNV, CDR2 YYDKDF (reference sequence). Trimming pared 0 bases from V and 3 bases from J, leaving 8 bases between. This CDR3 comprises 15 residues. Here the CDR3 reads CATSRDRAANEKLFF. The CDR3 DNA is TGTGCCACCAGCAGAGACAGGGCTGCTAATGAAAAACTGTTTTTT.

This chain connects TRBV9 to TRBJ1-2; TRBD1 agrees at 9 bases. The CDR3 has 15 residues. V lost 4 bases and J lost 0; bases outside the gene matches: 4. Germline V gene sequence: CDR1 SGDLS, CDR2 YYNGEE. The CDR3 DNA reads TGTGCCAGCAGCAAACAGGGGGCGTCTAACTATGGCTACACCTTC. Translating it yields CASSKQGASNYGYTF.

The chain uses TRBV11-2 and TRBJ1-5; no firm D call. Germline V gene data show CDR1 as SGHAT and CDR2 as FQNNGV. The V end was cut by 5 bases, the J end by 2 bases, with 7 bases between. The CDR3 sequence is 13 residues long. The CDR3 sequence is CASSPGGNQPQHF. The DNA for the CDR3 is TGTGCCAGCAGCCCAGGCGGCAATCAGCCCCAGCATTTT.

J is TRBJ2-7 and V is TRBV3-1 (or the pseudogene TRBV3-2); TRBD1 is a possible D gene (6 bases). V lost 3 bases, J lost 0 bases, and 12 bases lay in between. In germline, CDR1 is LGHDT, CDR2 YNNKEL (reference sequence). The CDR3 runs 15 residues. The chain's CDR3 is CASSQGHILSYEQYF. The CDR3, as DNA: TGTGCCAGCAGCCAGGGACATATACTCTCCTACGAGCAGTACTTC.

The chain joins TRBV28 to TRBJ2-7, with D possibly TRBD1 on 6 matching bases. CDR1 is MDHEN, CDR2 SYDVKM, per germline. CDR3 size: 14 residues. The V and J ends lost 6 bases and 7 bases respectively, with 19 bases between them. The CDR3 reads CASSPGGSRGEQYF. CDR3 sequence (DNA): TGTGCCAGCAGCCCTGGGGGCAGCCGAGGGGAGCAGTACTTC. The full variable domain, with the rest looked up from reference TRBV28 and TRBJ2-7, is DVKVTQSSRYLVKRTGEKVFLECVQDMDHENMFWYRQDPGLGLRLIYFSYDVKMKEKGDIPEGYSVSREKKERFSLILESASTNQTSMYLCASSPGGSRGEQYFGPGTRLTVT.

The V and J genes are TRBV5-4 and TRBJ2-6, with D possibly being TRBD2 (5 bases). The CDR3 contains 13 residues. Between the trimmed V and J ends, which lost 5 bases and 4 bases, there was a span of 7 bases. Germline CDR1 is SGHNT and CDR2 is YYREEE (reference sequence). CDR3 loop: CASSSAGANVLTF. The CDR3 region has the DNA TGTGCCAGCAGTAGCGCCGGGGCCAACGTCCTGACTTTC. Using reference TRBV5-4 and TRBJ2-6 for the parts outside the CDR3, the full variable domain is ETGVTQSPTHLIKTRGQQVTLRCSSQSGHNTVSWYQQALGQGPQFIFQYYREEENGRGNFPPRFSGLQFPNYSSELNVNALELDDSALYLCASSSAGANVLTFGAGSRLTVL.

The V and J genes are TRBV19 and TRBJ2-2; 10 positions match TRBD2. The V and J ends lost 0 bases and 5 bases, in that order; junction bases with no gene match: 6. The CDR3 extends over 17 amino acids. Germline CDR1 reads LNHDA; CDR2 reads SQIVND (reference sequence). CDR3 loop: CASSIDRSGRGTGELFF. The CDR3 coding sequence is TGTGCCAGTAGTATAGATCGGAGCGGGAGGGGTACCGGGGAGCTGTTTTTT.

The rearrangement uses TRBV7-2 and TRBJ1-3, with TRBD1 matching 10 bases. The CDR3 is 16 amino acids. Looked up from germline, CDR1 is SGHTA and CDR2 is FQGNSA. The V segment lost 1 base and the J segment 0 bases; nucleotides outside the gene matches: 0. The chain's CDR3 is CASSLGQGASGNTIYF. The CDR3 DNA sequence: TGTGCCAGCAGCTTAGGACAGGGGGCCTCTGGAAACACCATATATTTT. The full variable domain, rest sourced from reference TRBV7-2 and TRBJ1-3, is GAGVSQSPSNKVTEKGKDVELRCDPISGHTALYWYRQSLGQGLEFLIYFQGNSAPDKSGLPSDRFSAERTGGSVSTLTIQRTQQEDSAVYLCASSLGQGASGNTIYFGEGSWLTVV.

The J gene is TRBJ2-4, the V gene TRBV27; 8 bases are a match to TRBD1. The germline gives CDR1 MNHEY, CDR2 SMNVEV (reference sequence). V lost 0 bases to trimming and J lost 0 bases; unmatched junction nucleotides: 13. This CDR3 spans 20 amino acids. CDR3 protein: CASSLSQSRTGTLAKNIQYF. CDR3 bases: TGTGCCAGCAGTTTATCGCAATCGAGGACAGGGACTCTAGCCAAAAACATTCAGTACTTC.

This clone appeared a single time. This chain links TRBV30 with TRBJ2-7; weak D call: TRBD2 (6 bases). The CDR3 length is 16 residues. V dropped 1 base and J dropped 4 bases, with 20 bases sitting between them. From germline, CDR1 is GTSNPN and CDR2 SVGIG (reference sequence). DNA for the CDR3: TGTGCCTGGAGTGGAGGTGGGGGGTATGGTGCTTACGAGCAGTACTTC. Translating it yields CAWSGGGGYGAYEQYF.

The chain combines TRBV6-4 with TRBJ2-7; possible D gene TRBD1, 5 bases. Per the germline V gene, CDR1 is MRHNA and CDR2 is SNTAGT. The CDR3 totals 14 residues. Trimming removed 5 bases from V and 1 base from J, with 12 bases in between. This CDR3 is CASSNPTESYEQYF. The CDR3 DNA reads TGTGCCAGCAGTAACCCGACAGAATCCTACGAGCAGTACTTC.

The chain carries TRBV19 and TRBJ2-1; 9 bases line up with TRBD2. V was pared by 5 bases and J by 7 bases, with 12 bases of the junction left unmatched. This CDR3 comprises 16 residues. Germline assignment: CDR1 LNHDA and CDR2 SQIVND (reference sequence). The CDR3 sequence is CASSERGGRVRNEQFF. In nucleotides, the CDR3 is TGTGCCAGTAGTGAAAGAGGCGGGAGGGTCCGAAATGAGCAGTTCTTC.

The rearrangement uses TRBV24-1 and TRBJ2-7; TRBD1 matches 9 bases. Trimming removed 1 base from V and 2 bases from J; junction bases left unmatched: 8. The CDR3 length is 17 residues. Germline loops: CDR1 KGHDR, CDR2 SFDVKD. The DNA of the CDR3 is TGTGCCACCAGTGATTTAGGGACAGGGACCTTTACCTACGAGCAGTACTTC. Its translation is CATSDLGTGTFTYEQYF.

V gene TRBV7-6 combines with J gene TRBJ1-6; 8 bases map to TRBD1. Germline assignment: CDR1 SGHVS and CDR2 FNYEAQ. The CDR3 runs 17 residues. Germline trimming cut 4 bases from V and 6 bases from J; bases unmatched to any gene: 11. CDR3 DNA sequence: TGTGCCAGCAGCTATGAGCATCTCGGACAGGGTAATTCACCCCTCCACTTT. As protein: CASSYEHLGQGNSPLHF.

This chain links TRBV7-8 with TRBJ2-3; perhaps TRBD1 as D (5 bases). Between the trimmed V and J ends, which lost 1 base and 6 bases, there was a span of 14 bases. The CDR3 covers 15 residues. Per germline, CDR1 SGHVS and CDR2 FQNEAQ. CDR3: CASSLEIGATDTQYF. CDR3 bases: TGTGCCAGCAGCTTAGAAATAGGGGCGACGGATACGCAGTATTTT.

V is TRBV6-5 and J is TRBJ2-4; TRBD1 aligns across 10 bases. The CDR3 extends over 16 amino acids. CDR1 and CDR2 from the germline V gene are MNHEY and SVGAGI. Germline trimming cut 0 bases from V and 6 bases from J; bases unmatched to any gene: 5. The CDR3 loop is CASSYSSTGGLNIQYF. The CDR3 coding sequence is TGTGCCAGCAGTTACTCTTCGACAGGGGGCTTAAACATTCAGTACTTC.

This clone came up a few times. The CDR3 nucleotides read TGTGCCAGCAGTTTGGCTGAAGATGAGCAGTTCTTC. Amino acid sequence: CASSLAEDEQFF. The chain is built from TRBV12-3 or TRBV12-4 and TRBJ2-1; unclear D gene. The CDR3 has 12 amino acids. V dropped 3 bases and J dropped 8 bases, with 8 bases sitting between them.

This clone has a handful of counts. The V and J genes are TRBV10-1 and TRBJ1-6, with a possible D match to TRBD1 (5 bases). V was clipped by 6 bases and J by 0 bases, with 12 bases between them. CDR1 is WNHNN, CDR2 SYGVQD, per germline (reference sequence). The length of the CDR3 is 16 residues. The chain's CDR3 is CASRRQPSSYNSPLHF. The CDR3 bases are TGCGCCAGCAGAAGACAGCCTAGCTCCTATAATTCACCCCTCCACTTT.

The rearrangement links TRBV6-1 to TRBJ1-2; a weak D match, TRBD1 (5 bases). The CDR3 spans 14 residues. Germline V gene data show CDR1 as MNHNS and CDR2 as SASEGT. The ends were cut back, 3 bases at V and 8 bases at J, with 16 bases in the middle. The chain's CDR3 is CASSEFAGGRGYTF. The CDR3 coding sequence is TGTGCCAGCAGTGAGTTCGCGGGGGGGAGAGGCTACACCTTC.

V and J are TRBV12-3 or TRBV12-4 and TRBJ1-2; D call uncertain. The CDR3 is 13 amino acids. Trimming pared 3 bases from V and 2 bases from J, leaving 7 bases between. The CDR3 DNA follows: TGTGCCAGCAGTTTTGAGAAGAACTATGGCTACACCTTC. Its translation: CASSFEKNYGYTF.

The genes are TRBV27 and TRBJ2-7; the match to TRBD1 covers 10 bases. The CDR3 length is 20 residues. Germline values: CDR1 MNHEY, CDR2 SMNVEV (reference sequence). With V trimmed by 2 bases and J by 0 bases, 16 bases remained unmatched. This chain's CDR3 is CASSLRAPGQGTIGSYEQYF. CDR3 DNA sequence: TGTGCCAGCAGTTTACGGGCTCCGGGACAGGGGACAATAGGCTCCTACGAGCAGTACTTC.

J is TRBJ1-6 and V is TRBV10-3, with 10 bases identical to TRBD1. Germline V lookup: CDR1 ENHRY, CDR2 SYGVKD. The length of the CDR3 is 16 residues. Germline trimming cut 4 bases from V and 4 bases from J; bases unmatched to any gene: 4. CDR3 loop: CAISGTGGNYNSPLHF. In DNA, the CDR3 is TGTGCCATCAGTGGGACAGGGGGAAATTATAATTCACCCCTCCACTTT.

In this sample, this clone turned up a few times. The V and J genes are TRBV3-1 (or the pseudogene TRBV3-2) and TRBJ2-5; a possible D gene is TRBD2 (5 bases). This CDR3 has 16 amino acids. Trimming cost V 3 bases and J 1 base, with 15 bases left between them. CDR1 is LGHDT and CDR2 is YNNKEL in the germline V gene (reference sequence). In DNA, the CDR3 is TGTGCCAGCAGCCATCCCACCTTGGGAGTCCAAGAGACCCAGTACTTC. Translation: CASSHPTLGVQETQYF.